This TCR beta chain was sequenced for a study of T cells in localized non-small cell lung cancer. Study-wide results and limits: Tumor showed lower T cell clonality than uninvolved adjacent lung, where it was highest. A median of roughly 57 clones ranked among the top 100 in tumor appeared in adjacent lung. Investigators sequenced only a single tumor region, leaving heterogeneity possible.

Method: immunoSEQ multiplex PCR; TCRdb's copy keeps in-frame clones and lacks some. The repertoire holds 75,000 to 80,000 clones, 65% to 85% seen once, with 8% to 10% in the top ten. In regard to this clone: Antigen: not known.

CDR1 and CDR2 (germline): SGDLS, YYNGEE. The CDR3 totals 14 residues. The V end was cut by 4 bases, the J end by 5 bases, with 15 bases between. This sample comprised peripheral blood, obtained before any cancer treatment. The sequence was collected from a female donor aged 60 or older with stage I lung adenocarcinoma. V gene TRBV9 combines with J gene TRBJ1-2, with TRBD1 as a possible D gene (6 bases). Here the CDR3 DNA reads TGTGCCAGCAGCCCGAGGACAGACGGGTATGGCTACACCTTC. It specifies CASSPRTDGYGYTF.